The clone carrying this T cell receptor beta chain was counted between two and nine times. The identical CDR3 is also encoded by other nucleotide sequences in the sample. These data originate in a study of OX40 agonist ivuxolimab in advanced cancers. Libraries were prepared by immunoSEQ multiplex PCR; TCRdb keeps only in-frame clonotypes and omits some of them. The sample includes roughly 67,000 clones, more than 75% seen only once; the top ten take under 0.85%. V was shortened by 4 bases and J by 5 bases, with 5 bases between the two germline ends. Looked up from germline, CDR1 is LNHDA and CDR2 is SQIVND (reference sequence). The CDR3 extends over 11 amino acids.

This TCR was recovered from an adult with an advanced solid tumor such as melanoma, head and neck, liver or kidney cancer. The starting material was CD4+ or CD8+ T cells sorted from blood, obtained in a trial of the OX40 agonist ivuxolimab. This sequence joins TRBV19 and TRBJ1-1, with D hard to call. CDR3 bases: TGTGCCAGTAGTAAAAATACTGAAGCTTTCTTT. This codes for CASSKNTEAFF.